The source of this T cell receptor beta chain is a study of T-cell memory formation after mild COVID-19. At least ten counts were recorded for this clonotype. TCRdb passed the 5' RACE reads through MiXCR, listing each CDR3 protein once. The profile covers more than 300,000 distinct CDR3 sequences, with approximately 14% appearing a single time and around 23% taken by the ten largest. V lost 0 bases and J 5 bases, leaving 11 bases between the germline ends. Germline V gives CDR1 SGHRS, CDR2 YFSETQ. The CDR3 has 14 amino acids. The sequence came from a man younger than 35 who had mild COVID-19 (a few samples of this study predate the infection). Cell type and time point are not known. Sequencing was done on a sample of PBMCs or a T cell subset sorted from them (not recorded which). The V gene is TRBV5-1, the J gene TRBJ2-5; D is unclear. The CDR3, as DNA: TGCGCCAGCAGCTTGGGGGCCTCCGGGGAGACCCAGTACTTC. Residues: CASSLGASGETQYF. Looking up the rest from reference TRBV5-1 and TRBJ2-5 gives the full variable domain: KAGVTQTPRYLIKTRGQQVTLSCSPISGHRSVSWYQQTPGQGLQFLFEYFSETQRNKGNFPGRFSGRQFSNSRSEMNVSTLELGDSALYLCASSLGASGETQYFGPGTRLLVL.